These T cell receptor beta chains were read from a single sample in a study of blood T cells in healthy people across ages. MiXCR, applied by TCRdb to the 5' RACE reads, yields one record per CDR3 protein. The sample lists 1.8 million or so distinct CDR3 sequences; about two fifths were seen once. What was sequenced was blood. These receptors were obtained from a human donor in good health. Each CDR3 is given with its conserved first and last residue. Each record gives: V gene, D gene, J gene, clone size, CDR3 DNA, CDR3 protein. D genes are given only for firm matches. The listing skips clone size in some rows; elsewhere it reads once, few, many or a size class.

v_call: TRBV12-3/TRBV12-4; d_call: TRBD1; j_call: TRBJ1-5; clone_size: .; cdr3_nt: TGTGCCAGCAGTCAGGGGACAGGAGCGGGGGGAGATCAGCCCCAGCATTTT; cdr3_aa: CASSQGTGAGGDQPQHF
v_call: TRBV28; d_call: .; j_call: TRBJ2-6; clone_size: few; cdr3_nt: TGTGCCAGCAGTTGGAAGGGGTCTGGGGCCAACGTCCTGACTTTC; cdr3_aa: CASSWKGSGANVLTF
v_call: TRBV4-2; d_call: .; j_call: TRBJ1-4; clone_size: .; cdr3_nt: TGTGCCAGCGGCCAACCCGACCGGGACAACTTAGCATCAGCGAATGAAAAACTGTTTTTT; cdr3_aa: CASGQPDRDNLASANEKLFF
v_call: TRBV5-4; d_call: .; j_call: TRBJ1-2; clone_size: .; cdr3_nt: TGTGCCAGCAGCTTGGTTCTAAGTGGCTACACCTTC; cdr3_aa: CASSLVLSGYTF
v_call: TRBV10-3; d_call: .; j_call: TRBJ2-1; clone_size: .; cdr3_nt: TGTGCCATCAGGGGGGGCAGCCAAAGCTCCTACAATGAGCAGTTCTTC; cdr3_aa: CAIRGGSQSSYNEQFF
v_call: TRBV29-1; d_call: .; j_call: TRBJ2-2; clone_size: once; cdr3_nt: TGCAGCGCCCGGGACAAGAGGAACACCGGGGAGCTGTTTTTT; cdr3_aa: CSARDKRNTGELFF
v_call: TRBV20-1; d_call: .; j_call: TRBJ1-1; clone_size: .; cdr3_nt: TGCAGTGCCGATCAGGGAAAGTGGAACACTGAAGCTTTCTTT; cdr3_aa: CSADQGKWNTEAFF
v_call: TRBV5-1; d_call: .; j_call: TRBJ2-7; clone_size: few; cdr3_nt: TGCGCCAGCAGCTTCACAGGGCTTGTGGACGAGCAGTACTTC; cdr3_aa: CASSFTGLVDEQYF
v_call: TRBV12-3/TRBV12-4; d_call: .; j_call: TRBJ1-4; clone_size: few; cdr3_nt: TGTGCCAGCAGTTTAGTTGGATCATTACTGTTTTTT; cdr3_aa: CASSLVGSLLFF
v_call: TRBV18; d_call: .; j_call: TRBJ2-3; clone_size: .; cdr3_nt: TGTGCCAGCTCACCTCAACAGGGTTTGGGTACAGATACGCAGTATTTT; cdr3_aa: CASSPQQGLGTDTQYF
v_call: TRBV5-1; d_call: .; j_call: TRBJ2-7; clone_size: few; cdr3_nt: TGCGCCAGCAGCTTGGAGGTCAGGGGAAACTCCTACGAGCAGTACTTC; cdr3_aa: CASSLEVRGNSYEQYF
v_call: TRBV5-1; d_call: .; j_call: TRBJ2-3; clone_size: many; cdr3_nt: TGCGCAAGCGGAGAGGGGGATACGCAGTATTTT; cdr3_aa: CASGEGDTQYF
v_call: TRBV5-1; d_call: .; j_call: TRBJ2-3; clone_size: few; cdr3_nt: TGCGCCGGCAGCACGGAGGGCAGCTTTACGCAGTATTTT; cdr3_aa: CAGSTEGSFTQYF
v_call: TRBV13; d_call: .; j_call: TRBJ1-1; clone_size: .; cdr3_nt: TGTGCCAACAGGACCCTGCAGGGGATGAACACTGAAGCTTTCTTT; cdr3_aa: CANRTLQGMNTEAFF
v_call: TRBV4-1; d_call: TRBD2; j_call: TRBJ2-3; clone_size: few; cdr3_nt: TGCGCCAGCAGCCAAGGAGCTAGCGGGGGCTGGCAAGATACGCAGTATTTT; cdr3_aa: CASSQGASGGWQDTQYF
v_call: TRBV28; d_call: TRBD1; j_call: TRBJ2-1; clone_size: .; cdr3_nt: TGTGCCAGCAGTAGCGCCGGGACAGTGAAGTCCAATGAGCAGTTCTTC; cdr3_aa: CASSSAGTVKSNEQFF
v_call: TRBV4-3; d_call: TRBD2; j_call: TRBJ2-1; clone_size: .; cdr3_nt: TGCGCCAGCAGCCAATATATACAGACTAGCGGCCATGAGGTGGAGCAGTTCTTC; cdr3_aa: CASSQYIQTSGHEVEQFF
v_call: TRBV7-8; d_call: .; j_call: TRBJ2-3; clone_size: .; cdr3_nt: TGTGCCAGCAGCTTAGTTCCCCTTGATACGCAGTATTTT; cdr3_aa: CASSLVPLDTQYF
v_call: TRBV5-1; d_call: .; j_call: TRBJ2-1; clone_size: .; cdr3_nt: TGCGCCAGCAGACCCGCACAGGGTAACGAGCAGTTCTTC; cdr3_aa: CASRPAQGNEQFF
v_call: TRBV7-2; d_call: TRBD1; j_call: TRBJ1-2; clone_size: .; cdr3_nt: TGTGCCAGCAGACCTACCAGGGGGCGACTAATCTACACCTTC; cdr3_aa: CASRPTRGRLIYTF
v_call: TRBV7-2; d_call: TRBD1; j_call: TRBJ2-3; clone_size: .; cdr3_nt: TGTGCCAGCAGCGCCCACCAGGGGGCTGGAGATACGCAGTATTTT; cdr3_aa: CASSAHQGAGDTQYF
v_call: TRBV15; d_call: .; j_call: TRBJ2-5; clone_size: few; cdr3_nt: TGTGCCACCAGCAGACAGGGGGGAGCCGTGGAGACCCAGTACTTC; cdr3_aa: CATSRQGGAVETQYF
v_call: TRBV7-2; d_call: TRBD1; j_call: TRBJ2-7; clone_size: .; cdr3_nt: TGTGCCAGCAGCTCCTGGACAGGGCGGACTTACGAGCAGTACTTC; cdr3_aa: CASSSWTGRTYEQYF
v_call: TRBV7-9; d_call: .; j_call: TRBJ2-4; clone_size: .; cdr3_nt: TGTGCCAGCAGCTTAGATCTGCCTGACATTCAGTACTTC; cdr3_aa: CASSLDLPDIQYF
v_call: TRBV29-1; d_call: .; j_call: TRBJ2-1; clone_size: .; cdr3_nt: TGCAGCGCAACCCGTGGGGGGGCAGGGACCTACAATGAGCAGTTCTTC; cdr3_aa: CSATRGGAGTYNEQFF
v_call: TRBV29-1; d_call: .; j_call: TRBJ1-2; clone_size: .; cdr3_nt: TGCAGCGTAGGGACCACAGGGTATAACTATGGCTACACCTTC; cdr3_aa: CSVGTTGYNYGYTF
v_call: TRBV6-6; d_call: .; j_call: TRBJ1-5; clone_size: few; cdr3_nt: TGTGCCAGCAGTTACGACAGGATTCAGCCCCAGCATTTT; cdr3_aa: CASSYDRIQPQHF
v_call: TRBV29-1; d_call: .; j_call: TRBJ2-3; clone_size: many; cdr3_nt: TGCAGCGTTGAACAAGGGCAAGATACGCAGTATTTT; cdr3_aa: CSVEQGQDTQYF
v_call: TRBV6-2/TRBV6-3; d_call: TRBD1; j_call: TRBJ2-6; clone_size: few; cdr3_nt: TGTGCCAGCATCTCCTCCGGGACAGTTGGGGCCAACGTCCTGACTTTC; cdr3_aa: CASISSGTVGANVLTF
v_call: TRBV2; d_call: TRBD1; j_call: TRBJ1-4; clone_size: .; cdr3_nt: TGTGCCAGCAGGGGACAGGGTCTTGAAAAACTGTTTTTT; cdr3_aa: CASRGQGLEKLFF
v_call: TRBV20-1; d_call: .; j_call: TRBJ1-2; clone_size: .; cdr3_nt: TGCAGTGCTTTTCCCTCCACACGAATAATCGATCCATATGGCTACACCTTC; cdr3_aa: CSAFPSTRIIDPYGYTF
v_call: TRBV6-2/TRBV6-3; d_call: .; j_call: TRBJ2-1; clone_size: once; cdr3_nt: TGTGCCAGCAGTTACGCCGGACAGACCTTTTCCTACAATGAGCAGTTCTTC; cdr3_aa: CASSYAGQTFSYNEQFF
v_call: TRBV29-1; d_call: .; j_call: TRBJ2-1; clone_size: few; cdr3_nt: TGCAGCGTTGTTTATGACCCTCCCCCTCGTCCGGACCTGTACAATGAGCAGTTCTTC; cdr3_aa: CSVVYDPPPRPDLYNEQFF
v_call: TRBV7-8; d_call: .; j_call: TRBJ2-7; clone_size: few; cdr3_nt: TGTGCCAGCAGCTTAGTCAGGGGAAGCGGCGAGCAGTACTTC; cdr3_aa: CASSLVRGSGEQYF
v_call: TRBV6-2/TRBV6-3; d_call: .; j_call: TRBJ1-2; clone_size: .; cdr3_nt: TGTGCCAGCAGTCCCGACGGGTCGGGCTACACCTTC; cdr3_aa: CASSPDGSGYTF
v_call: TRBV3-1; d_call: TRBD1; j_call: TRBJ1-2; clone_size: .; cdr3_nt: TGTGCCAGCAGCCGCGGGACAGCCCTTAACTATGGCTACACCTTC; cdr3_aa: CASSRGTALNYGYTF
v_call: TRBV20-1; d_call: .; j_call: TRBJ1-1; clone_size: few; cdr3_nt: TGCAGTGCTAAATGGGGCAGCAACTTTCCGAACACTGAAGCTTTCTTT; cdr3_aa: CSAKWGSNFPNTEAFF
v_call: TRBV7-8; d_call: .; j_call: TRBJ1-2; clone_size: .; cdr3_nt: TGTGCCAGCAGCAATAAGGGTTTCGTCTATGGCTACACCTTC; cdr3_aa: CASSNKGFVYGYTF
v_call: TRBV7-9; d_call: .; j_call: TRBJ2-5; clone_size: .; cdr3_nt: TGTGCCAGCAGCCCCCCCCGCAGTCCGGAGACCCAGTACTTC; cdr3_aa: CASSPPRSPETQYF
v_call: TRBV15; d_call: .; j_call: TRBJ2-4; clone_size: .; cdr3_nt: TGTGCCACCAGCAGAGACAGTGGTGGATACATTCAGTACTTC; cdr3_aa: CATSRDSGGYIQYF
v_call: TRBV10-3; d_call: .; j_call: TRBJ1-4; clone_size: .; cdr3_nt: TGTGCCATCAGTGACCGGCACAATGAAAAACTGTTTTTT; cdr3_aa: CAISDRHNEKLFF
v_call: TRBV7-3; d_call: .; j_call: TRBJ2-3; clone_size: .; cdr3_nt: TGTGCCAGCAGCCATACCCAAAGCACAGCCACAGATACGCAGTATTTT; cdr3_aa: CASSHTQSTATDTQYF
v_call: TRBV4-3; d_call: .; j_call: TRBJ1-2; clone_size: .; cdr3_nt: TGCGCCAGCAGCCACCAAACCATTAACTATGGCTACACCTTC; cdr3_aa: CASSHQTINYGYTF
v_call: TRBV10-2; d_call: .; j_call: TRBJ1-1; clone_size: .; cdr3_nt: TGCGCCAGCAGTGATCTGGGAGGCGACACTGAAGCTTTCTTT; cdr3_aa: CASSDLGGDTEAFF
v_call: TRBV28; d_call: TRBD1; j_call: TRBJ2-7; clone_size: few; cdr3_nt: TGTGCCAGCAGTGGCGAAGGGGGCTATACCTACGAGCAGTACTTC; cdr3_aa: CASSGEGGYTYEQYF
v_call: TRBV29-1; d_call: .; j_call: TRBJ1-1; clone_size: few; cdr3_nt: TGCAGCGTCGGGACGTCTAGGAACACTGAAGCTTTCTTT; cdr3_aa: CSVGTSRNTEAFF
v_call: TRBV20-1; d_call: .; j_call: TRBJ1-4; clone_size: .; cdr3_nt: TGCAGTACCGGGGGCCTAACTAATGAAAAACTGTTTTTT; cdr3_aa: CSTGGLTNEKLFF
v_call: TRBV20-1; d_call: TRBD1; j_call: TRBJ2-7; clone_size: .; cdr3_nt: TGCAGTGCCCGATCGGGACAGGGGAACTCCTACGAGCAGTACTTC; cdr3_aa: CSARSGQGNSYEQYF
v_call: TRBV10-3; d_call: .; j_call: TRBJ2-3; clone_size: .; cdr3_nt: TGTGCCATCAGCTCCACCCGGGTCACAGATACGCAGTATTTT; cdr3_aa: CAISSTRVTDTQYF
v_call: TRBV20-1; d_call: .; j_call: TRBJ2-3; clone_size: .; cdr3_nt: TGCAGTATCGGAGGGGGCGGCACAGATACGCAGTATTTT; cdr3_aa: CSIGGGGTDTQYF